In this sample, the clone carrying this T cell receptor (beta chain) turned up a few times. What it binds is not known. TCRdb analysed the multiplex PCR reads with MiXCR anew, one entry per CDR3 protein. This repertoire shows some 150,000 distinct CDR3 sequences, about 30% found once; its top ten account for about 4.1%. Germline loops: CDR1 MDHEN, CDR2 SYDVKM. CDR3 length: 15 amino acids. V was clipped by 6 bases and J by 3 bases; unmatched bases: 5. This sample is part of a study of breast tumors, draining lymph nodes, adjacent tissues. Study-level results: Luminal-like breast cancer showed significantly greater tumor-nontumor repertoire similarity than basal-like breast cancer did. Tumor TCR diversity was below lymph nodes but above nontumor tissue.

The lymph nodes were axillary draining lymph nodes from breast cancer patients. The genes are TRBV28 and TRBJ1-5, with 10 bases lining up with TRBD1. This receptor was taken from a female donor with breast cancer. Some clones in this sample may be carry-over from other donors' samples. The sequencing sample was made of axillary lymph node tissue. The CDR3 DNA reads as TGTGCCAGCAGCACGGGACAGGGGATCAATCAGCCCCAGCATTTT. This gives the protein CASSTGQGINQPQHF.